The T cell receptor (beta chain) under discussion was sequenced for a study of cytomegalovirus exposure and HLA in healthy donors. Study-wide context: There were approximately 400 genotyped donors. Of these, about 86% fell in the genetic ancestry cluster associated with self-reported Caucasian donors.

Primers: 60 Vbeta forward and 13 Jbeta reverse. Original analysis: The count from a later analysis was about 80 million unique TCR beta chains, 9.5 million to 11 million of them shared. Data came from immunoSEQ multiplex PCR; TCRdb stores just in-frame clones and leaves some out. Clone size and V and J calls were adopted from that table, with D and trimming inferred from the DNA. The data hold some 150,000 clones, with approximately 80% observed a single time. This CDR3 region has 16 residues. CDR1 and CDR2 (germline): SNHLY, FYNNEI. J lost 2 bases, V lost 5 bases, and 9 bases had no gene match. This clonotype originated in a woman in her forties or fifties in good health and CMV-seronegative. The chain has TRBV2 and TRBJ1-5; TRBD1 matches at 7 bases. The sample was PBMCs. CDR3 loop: CASSPGTAQGNQPQHF. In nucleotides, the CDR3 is TGTGCCAGCAGTCCCGGGACAGCACAGGGCAATCAGCCCCAGCATTTT.